This T cell receptor (beta chain) was identified in a study of blood T cell repertoires in COVID-19. Across the whole study: T cells, B-cell-depleted T cells, or PBMCs provided the cDNA or gDNA that served as material.

The protocol was immunoSEQ multiplex PCR, while the TCRdb copy is restricted to in-frame clones and leaves out a portion. The sample lists about 110,000 clones, about nine tenths occurring once. The V gene's germline CDR1 is GTSNPN and CDR2 SVGIG (reference sequence). The length of the CDR3 is 14 residues. V was cut by 5 bases and J by 0 bases, with 13 bases left in between. Sequenced: peripheral blood. This receptor was identified in a human donor in a cohort sampled during active COVID-19. The chain employs TRBV30 and TRBJ1-1, with D perhaps TRBD1 (6 bases). The CDR3 sequence is CAWATGPMNTEAFF. The CDR3 DNA reads as TGTGCCTGGGCTACAGGGCCCATGAACACTGAAGCTTTCTTT. The full variable domain, rest sourced from reference TRBV30 and TRBJ1-1, is SQTIHQWPATLVQPVGSPLSLECTVEGTSNPNLYWYRQAAGRGLQLLFYSVGIGQISSEVPQNLSASRPQDRQFILSSKKLLLSDSGFYLCAWATGPMNTEAFFGQGTRLTVV.